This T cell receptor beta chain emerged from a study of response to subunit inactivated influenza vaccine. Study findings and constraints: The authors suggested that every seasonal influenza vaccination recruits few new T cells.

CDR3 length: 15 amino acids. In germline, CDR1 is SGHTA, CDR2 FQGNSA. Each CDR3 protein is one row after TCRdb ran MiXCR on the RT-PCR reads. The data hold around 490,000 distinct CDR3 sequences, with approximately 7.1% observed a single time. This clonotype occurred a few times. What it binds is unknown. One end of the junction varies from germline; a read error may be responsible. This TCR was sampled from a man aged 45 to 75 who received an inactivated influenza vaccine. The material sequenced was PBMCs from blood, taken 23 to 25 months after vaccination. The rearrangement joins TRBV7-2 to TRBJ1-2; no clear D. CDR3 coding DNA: TGTGCCAGCAGTTTAGGCTTTATGCATCAGGATGGCTACACCTTC. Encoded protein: CASSLGFMHQDGYTF.